Each of the 8 T cell receptor beta chains below was sequenced from the same sample in a study of blood T cell repertoires in COVID-19. The data were produced by immunoSEQ multiplex PCR, yet TCRdb's version contains in-frame clones alone and is incomplete. The sample has some 91,000 clones; less than 95% are singletons. Sequenced sample: peripheral blood. The receptors come from a man in his 60s with acute or convalescent COVID-19.

A few counts support this clone. This chain connects TRBV7-2 to TRBJ1-3; D remains unclear. V dropped 3 bases and J dropped 4 bases, with 4 bases sitting between them. The CDR3 is 12 residues long. The germline V gene encodes CDR1 SGHTA and CDR2 FQGNSA. The chain's CDR3 is CASSFSGNTIYF. The CDR3 region has the DNA TGTGCCAGCAGCTTTTCAGGAAACACCATATATTTT.

The chain has TRBV6-5 and TRBJ1-1; a possible D gene is TRBD1 (5 bases). The CDR3 has 14 amino acids. CDR1 is MNHEY and CDR2 is SVGAGI in the germline V gene. The ends were cut back, 7 bases at V and 0 bases at J, with 12 bases in the middle. The CDR3 DNA sequence: TGTGCCAGCACGGATAGGGGCCTGAACACTGAAGCTTTCTTT. Translated: CASTDRGLNTEAFF.

V is TRBV5-1 and J is TRBJ2-3, with 7 bases lining up with TRBD1. V lost 4 bases and J lost 5; bases outside the gene matches: 10. This CDR3 has 15 amino acids. The germline V gene encodes CDR1 SGHRS and CDR2 YFSETQ. DNA of the CDR3: TGCGCCAGCAGCCCGGTGACAGGGAGTGTAGATACGCAGTATTTT. Translation: CASSPVTGSVDTQYF.

This chain connects TRBV6-5 to TRBJ1-1, with D perhaps TRBD1 (5 bases). The CDR3 is 14 amino acids. V dropped 4 bases and J dropped 1 base, with 10 bases sitting between them. Germline V CDR1 and CDR2: MNHEY, SVGAGI. This CDR3 reads CASSSVTGNTEAFF. DNA of the CDR3: TGTGCCAGCAGTTCCGTCACAGGGAACACTGAAGCTTTCTTT.

This clone was counted between two and nine times. The J gene is TRBJ1-6, the V gene TRBV19; 7 positions agree with TRBD1. Germline V lookup: CDR1 LNHDA, CDR2 SQIVND (reference sequence). V was pared by 7 bases and J by 8 bases, with 5 bases of the junction left unmatched. The CDR3 consists of 13 residues. CDR3 coding DNA: TGTGCCAGTAAGGGTCAGGGGGATTCACCCCTCCACTTT. This sequence encodes CASKGQGDSPLHF.

V and J are TRBV29-1 and TRBJ2-3; D perhaps matches TRBD2 (7 bases). V lost 8 bases and J 5 bases, leaving 23 bases between the germline ends. The CDR3 is made up of 15 amino acids. Looked up from germline, CDR1 is SQVTM and CDR2 is ANQGSEA. The CDR3 protein is CSFRGAVGLGDTQYF. The DNA of the CDR3 is TGCAGCTTCCGGGGGGCTGTCGGTCTGGGAGATACGCAGTATTTT.

CDR3 protein: CASSLTGVGYGYTF. CDR3 DNA: TGTGCCAGCAGCCTGACAGGGGTGGGGTATGGCTACACCTTC. The chain carries TRBV7-8 and TRBJ1-2; 8 nucleotides align to TRBD1. The V segment lost 5 bases and the J segment 5 bases; nucleotides outside the gene matches: 7. CDR1 and CDR2 from the germline V gene are SGHVS and FQNEAQ. CDR3 length: 14 amino acids.

This chain links TRBV11-2 with TRBJ1-1, with TRBD1 matching over 9 bases. CDR3 length equals 14 residues. Germline V gene data show CDR1 as SGHAT and CDR2 as FQNNGV. The V segment lost 0 bases and the J segment 6 bases; nucleotides outside the gene matches: 2. This CDR3 is CASSLEGQGAEAFF. For the CDR3, the DNA is TGTGCCAGCAGCTTAGAGGGACAGGGTGCTGAAGCTTTCTTT.